This T cell receptor beta chain comes out of a study of CD8 T cells in ankylosing spondylitis. This clonotype was seen ten or more times. The antigen is not known. Study-wide results and caveats: A motif of several highly homologous TCR beta variants was seen as apparently characteristic of ankylosing spondylitis blood.

One entry per CDR3 protein, called by TCRdb with MiXCR from the 5' RACE reads. The sample shows fewer than 750,000 distinct CDR3 sequences, over 15% of them seen only once. Germline V gene data show CDR1 as SQVTM and CDR2 as ANQGSEA. CDR3 length: 14 residues. V lost 7 bases to trimming and J lost 3 bases, with 19 bases between them. This chain connects TRBV29-1 to TRBJ2-7; a possible D gene is TRBD1 (6 bases). The sequenced sample was blood, either unsorted or a sorted T cell fraction (not recorded which). The sequence came from a male donor with ankylosing spondylitis. DNA of the CDR3: TGCAGCGCCTACGGGACATCGGGAAGCTACGAGCAGTACTTC. It encodes CSAYGTSGSYEQYF.